Detailed here is one TCR beta chain. The antigen remains undetermined. This entry comes from a study of T cells in Graves' hyperthyroidism and ophthalmopathy. Study-wide results and caveats: Blood also held most thyroid clonotypes expanded beyond 0.001.

TCR beta CDR3 regions were amplified from RNA. A set of HTBI primers served as the primers for a first-round RT-PCR of the TCR CDR3. MiXCR, applied by TCRdb to the multiplex PCR reads, yields one record per CDR3 protein. The sample yields under 700,000 distinct CDR3 sequences, around 17% seen once. This sequence originates from a woman aged 18-29 years with Graves' hyperthyroidism. The sequenced sample consisted of blood.

CDR3 residues: CASSTRGQGYTF. As DNA, the CDR3 is TGTGCCAGCAGTACCAGGGGGCAGGGCTACACCTTC. The J gene is TRBJ1-2, the V gene TRBV27; 8 bases fit TRBD1. The V segment lost 5 bases and the J segment 8 bases; nucleotides outside the gene matches: 4. The length of the CDR3 is 12 residues. CDR1 is MNHEY and CDR2 is SMNVEV in the germline V gene (reference sequence).